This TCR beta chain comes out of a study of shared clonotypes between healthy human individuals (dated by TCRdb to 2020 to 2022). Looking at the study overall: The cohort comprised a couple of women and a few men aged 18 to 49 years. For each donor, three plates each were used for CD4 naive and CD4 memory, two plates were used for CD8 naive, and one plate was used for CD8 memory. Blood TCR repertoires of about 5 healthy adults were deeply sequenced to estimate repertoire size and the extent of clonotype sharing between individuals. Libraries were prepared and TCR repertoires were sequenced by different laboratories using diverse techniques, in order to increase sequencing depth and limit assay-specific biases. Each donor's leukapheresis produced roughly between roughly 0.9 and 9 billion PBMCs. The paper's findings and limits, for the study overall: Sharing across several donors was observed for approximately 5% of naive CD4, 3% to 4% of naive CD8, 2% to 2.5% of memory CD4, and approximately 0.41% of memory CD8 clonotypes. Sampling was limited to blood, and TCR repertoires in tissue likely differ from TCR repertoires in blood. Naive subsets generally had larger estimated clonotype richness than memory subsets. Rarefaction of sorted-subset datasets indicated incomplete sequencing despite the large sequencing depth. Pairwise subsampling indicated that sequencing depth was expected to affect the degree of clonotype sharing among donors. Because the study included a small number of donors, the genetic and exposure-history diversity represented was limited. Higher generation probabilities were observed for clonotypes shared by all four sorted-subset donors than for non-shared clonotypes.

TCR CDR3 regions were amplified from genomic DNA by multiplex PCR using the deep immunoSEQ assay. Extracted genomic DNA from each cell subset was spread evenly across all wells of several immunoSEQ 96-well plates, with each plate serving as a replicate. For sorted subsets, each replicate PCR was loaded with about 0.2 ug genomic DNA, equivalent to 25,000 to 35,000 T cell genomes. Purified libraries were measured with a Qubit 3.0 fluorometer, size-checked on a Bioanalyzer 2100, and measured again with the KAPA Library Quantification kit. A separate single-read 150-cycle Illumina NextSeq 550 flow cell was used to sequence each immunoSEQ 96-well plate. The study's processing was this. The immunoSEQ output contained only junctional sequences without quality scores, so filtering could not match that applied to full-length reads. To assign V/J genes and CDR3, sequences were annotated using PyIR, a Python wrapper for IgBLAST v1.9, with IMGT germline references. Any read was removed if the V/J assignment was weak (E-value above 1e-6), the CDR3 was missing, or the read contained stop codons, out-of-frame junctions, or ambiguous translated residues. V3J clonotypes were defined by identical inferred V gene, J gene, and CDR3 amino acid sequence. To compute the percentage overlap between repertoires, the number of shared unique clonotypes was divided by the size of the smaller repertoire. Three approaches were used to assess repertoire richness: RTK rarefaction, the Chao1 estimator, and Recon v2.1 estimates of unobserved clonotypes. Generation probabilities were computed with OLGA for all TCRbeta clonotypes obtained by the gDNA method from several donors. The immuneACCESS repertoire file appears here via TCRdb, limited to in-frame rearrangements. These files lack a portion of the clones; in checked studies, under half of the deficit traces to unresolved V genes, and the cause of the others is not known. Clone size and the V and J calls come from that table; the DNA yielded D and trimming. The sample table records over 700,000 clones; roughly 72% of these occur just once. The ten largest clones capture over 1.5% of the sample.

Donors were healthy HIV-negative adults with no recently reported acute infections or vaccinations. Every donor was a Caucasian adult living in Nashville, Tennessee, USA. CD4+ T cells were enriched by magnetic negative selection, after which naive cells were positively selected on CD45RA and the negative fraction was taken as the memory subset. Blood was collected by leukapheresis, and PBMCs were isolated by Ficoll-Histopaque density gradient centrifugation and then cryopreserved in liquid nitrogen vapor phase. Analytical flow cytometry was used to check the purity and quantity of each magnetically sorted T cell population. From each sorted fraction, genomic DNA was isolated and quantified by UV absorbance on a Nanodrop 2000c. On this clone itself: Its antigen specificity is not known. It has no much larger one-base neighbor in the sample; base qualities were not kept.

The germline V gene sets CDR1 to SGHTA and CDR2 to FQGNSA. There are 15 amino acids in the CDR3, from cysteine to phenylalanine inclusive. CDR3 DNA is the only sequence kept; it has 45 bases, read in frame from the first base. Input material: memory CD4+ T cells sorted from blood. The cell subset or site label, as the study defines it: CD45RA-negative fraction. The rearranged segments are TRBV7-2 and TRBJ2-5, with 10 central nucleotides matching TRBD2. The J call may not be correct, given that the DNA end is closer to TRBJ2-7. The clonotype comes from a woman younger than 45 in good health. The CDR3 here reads CASSPAGGQAYEQYF. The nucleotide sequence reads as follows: TGTGCCAGCAGCCCAGCGGGAGGGCAGGCCTACGAGCAGTACTTC.